A selection of T cell receptor beta chains follows, all from one sample in a study of Ad26.COV2.S vaccination and SARS-CoV-2 variants. The table came from immunoSEQ multiplex PCR; TCRdb's copy has only in-frame clones and leaves some out. The table records fewer than 900,000 clones, around 89% of them present only once. This specimen consisted of peripheral blood, obtained in a trial of Ad26.COV2.S vaccine versus placebo. The receptors stem from a person aged 18-65 years who received the Ad26.COV2.S COVID-19 vaccine or a placebo. Both conserved end residues are part of each CDR3. D genes are given only for firm matches. Size tells how often a clone was seen (once, few, many) or the class of an expanded clone, and some rows leave it out.

j_gene	v_gene	d_gene	abundance	CDR3nt	CDR3aa
TRBJ2-7	TRBV6-5	-	-	TGTGCCAGCAGTCCCCTCCCAGGGGCCTACGAGCAGTACTTC	CASSPLPGAYEQYF
TRBJ2-1	TRBV27	-	-	TGTGCCAGCAGTAAACAGGGACTCTCCTACAATGAGCAGTTCTTC	CASSKQGLSYNEQFF
TRBJ1-5	TRBV7-2	TRBD1	-	TGTGCCAGCAACCCTACAGGGGGCTATCAGCCCCAGCATTTT	CASNPTGGYQPQHF
TRBJ2-3	TRBV7-2	-	-	TGTGCCAGCAGCTTAGCGCGGACAGATACGCAGTATTTT	CASSLARTDTQYF
TRBJ1-1	TRBV6-5	-	-	TGTGCCAGCAGCTTGGGGACCCAGCGTGAAGCTTTCTTT	CASSLGTQREAFF
TRBJ1-3	TRBV7-6	-	few	TGTGCCAGCAGCTTAGCGCCGTTCAACTCTGGAAACACCATATATTTT	CASSLAPFNSGNTIYF
TRBJ1-3	TRBV4-3	-	once	TGCGCCAGCAGCCAAGATCCTGGGAGCTCTGGAAACACCATATATTTT	CASSQDPGSSGNTIYF
TRBJ2-5	TRBV5-1	-	-	TGCGCCAGCAGCTTGGCTAAGGCAGAAGAGACCCAGTACTTC	CASSLAKAEETQYF
TRBJ2-1	TRBV5-8	-	-	TGTGCCAGCAGGGGGCCTCTAGCGAACCGCAATGAGCAGTTCTTC	CASRGPLANRNEQFF
TRBJ1-1	TRBV6-4	-	-	TGTGCCAGCAGTGAACTGGGCAGGGTCCAAAACACTGAAGCTTTCTTT	CASSELGRVQNTEAFF
TRBJ1-5	TRBV27	-	-	TGTGCCAGCAGTGTCAGGGAAGCTCAGCCCCAGCATTTT	CASSVREAQPQHF
TRBJ2-3	TRBV3-1/TRBV3-2	TRBD1	once	TGTGCCAGCAGCCAAGAACCAGGGGGCAAAGATACGCAGTATTTT	CASSQEPGGKDTQYF
TRBJ1-5	TRBV7-8	-	-	TGTGCCAGCAGCTGGGGACTCGGCAGGGAGCCCCAGCATTTT	CASSWGLGREPQHF
TRBJ1-4	TRBV19	-	-	TGTGCCAGTAGTATTAAGCGGGGAGAAAAACTGTTTTTT	CASSIKRGEKLFF
TRBJ2-2	TRBV30	-	-	TGTGCCTGGAGGGCCCTAGAGAGTACCGGGGAGCTGTTTTTT	CAWRALESTGELFF
TRBJ2-5	TRBV2	-	once	TGTGCCATCAACTTGCAAGAGACCCAGTACTTC	CAINLQETQYF
TRBJ1-5	TRBV10-1	-	-	TGCGCCAGCGCGGGGACTGTAAGAAGCCATCAGCCCCAGCATTTT	CASAGTVRSHQPQHF
TRBJ1-2	TRBV27	TRBD1	-	TGTGCCAGCAGTTTATCCCTCGCCGGGACAGTCTATGGCTACACCTTC	CASSLSLAGTVYGYTF
TRBJ2-1	TRBV6-5	-	-	TGTGCCAGCAGTTCCCCATCCATGACCTACAATGAGCAGTTCTTC	CASSSPSMTYNEQFF
TRBJ2-5	TRBV30	-	-	TGTGCCTGGAGTGTACCCTTGGCCCTTCAAGAGACCCAGTACTTC	CAWSVPLALQETQYF
TRBJ1-6	TRBV9	-	many	TGTGCCAGCAGCGTAGCGCAAGGGGGAGAGAGTTATAATTCACCCCTCCACTTT	CASSVAQGGESYNSPLHF
TRBJ1-1	TRBV5-1	-	-	TGCGCCAGCAGCTTGGAGGGGGGACAAATGAACACTGAAGCTTTCTTT	CASSLEGGQMNTEAFF
TRBJ1-3	TRBV6-5	-	-	TGTGCCAGCAGTCGGGCCATCTCTGGAAACACCATATATTTT	CASSRAISGNTIYF
TRBJ1-3	TRBV15	-	-	TGTGCCACCAGCAGAGATATGGGGGCCTCTGGAAACACCATATATTTT	CATSRDMGASGNTIYF
TRBJ1-1	TRBV10-3	-	-	TGTGCCACCCGACAGCTGGGCACTGAAGCTTTCTTT	CATRQLGTEAFF
TRBJ1-5	TRBV27	TRBD1	-	TGTGCCAGCAGTTCCCGACAGGGAAATCAGCCCCAGCATTTT	CASSSRQGNQPQHF
TRBJ2-7	TRBV20-1	-	few	TGCAGTGCTAGAGCCGACCACGAGCAGTACTTC	CSARADHEQYF
TRBJ1-5	TRBV6-5	-	once	TGTGCCAGCAGAAGGCAGGGGATTAGCAATCAGCCCCAGCATTTT	CASRRQGISNQPQHF
TRBJ2-1	TRBV9	-	-	TGTGCCAGCAGCCCCTACCACAGTAGCTCCTACAATGAGCAGTTCTTC	CASSPYHSSSYNEQFF
TRBJ2-1	TRBV6-5	-	-	TGTGCCAGCAGTTTTAGCGGTTCCTACTCGGATGAGCAGTTCTTC	CASSFSGSYSDEQFF
TRBJ2-1	TRBV6-5	-	few	TGTGCCAGCAGGAGGACCCACAATGAGCAGTTCTTC	CASRRTHNEQFF
TRBJ1-2	TRBV12-3/TRBV12-4	-	-	TGTGCCAGCAGTTTAGTGAGCTATGGCTACACCTTC	CASSLVSYGYTF
TRBJ2-2	TRBV6-4	TRBD2	-	TGTGCCAGCAGCCCGAGGAGCGGGGGGGCCATCGGGGAGCTGTTTTTT	CASSPRSGGAIGELFF
TRBJ2-7	TRBV10-2	TRBD2	-	TGCGCCAGCAGTGCGACTAGCGGGAGGGTTACCTACGAGCAGTACTTC	CASSATSGRVTYEQYF
TRBJ1-1	TRBV6-1	-	few	TGTGCCAGCAGTGAACTATTTCAGGGGTCTGAAGCTTTCTTT	CASSELFQGSEAFF
TRBJ2-5	TRBV5-1	TRBD2	-	TGCGCCAGCAGCATAGCGGGAGTGGGCGAGACCCAGTACTTC	CASSIAGVGETQYF
TRBJ1-1	TRBV6-1	TRBD1	-	TGTGCCAGCAGTGAACGGGACAGGGGGCGCGGGGTGAACACTGAAGCTTTCTTT	CASSERDRGRGVNTEAFF
TRBJ1-4	TRBV24-1	-	-	TGTGCCACCAGTGACTACGCTCCGGGACACCGTTTTGAAAAACTGTTTTTT	CATSDYAPGHRFEKLFF
TRBJ2-1	TRBV7-2	-	-	TGTGCCAGCACCTATGGGGGTGGCGGTGAGCAGTTCTTC	CASTYGGGGEQFF
TRBJ1-5	TRBV15	-	-	TGTGCCACCAGCAGAGATGGGGCACCAGATCAGCCCCAGCATTTT	CATSRDGAPDQPQHF
TRBJ2-5	TRBV7-8	-	once	TGTGCCAGCAGCTTAGCGTCGGAGGGCCGGGAGACCCAGTACTTC	CASSLASEGRETQYF
TRBJ1-2	TRBV14	-	once	TGTGCCAGCAGCCACAGGGGTATTACGCGCTACACCTTC	CASSHRGITRYTF
TRBJ1-4	TRBV4-2	-	-	TGTGCCAGCAGCCACAGGTTAAACGAAAAACTGTTTTTT	CASSHRLNEKLFF
TRBJ1-4	TRBV3-1/TRBV3-2	-	-	TGTGCCAGCAGCCAAGGGGGACTCACTAATGAAAAACTGTTTTTT	CASSQGGLTNEKLFF
TRBJ2-2	TRBV2	-	-	TGTGCCAGCGAGTACACCGGGGAGCTGTTTTTT	CASEYTGELFF
TRBJ1-6	TRBV27	TRBD1	-	TGTGCCAGCAGTTCCGGGACAGGGGTTAATAATTCACCCCTCCACTTT	CASSSGTGVNNSPLHF
TRBJ1-5	TRBV7-9	-	-	TGTGCCAGCAGCTTCAGTGGGGTAGGGAGTAATCAGCCCCAGCATTTT	CASSFSGVGSNQPQHF
TRBJ2-7	TRBV5-1	-	-	TGCGCCAGCAGGGTCCGGATCCAATTATCCTACGAGCAGTACTTC	CASRVRIQLSYEQYF
TRBJ2-7	TRBV9	-	-	TGTGCCAGCAGCGTAGCTATGGACTCGCCATACGAGCAGTACTTC	CASSVAMDSPYEQYF
TRBJ2-5	TRBV6-5	-	-	TGTGCCAGCAGCCTAGGGGCGGGGCTAGGGGAGACCCAGTACTTC	CASSLGAGLGETQYF
TRBJ2-7	TRBV6-5	-	-	TGTGCCAGCAGTTTCCGACAGGTCCCCTACGAGCAGTACTTC	CASSFRQVPYEQYF
TRBJ2-1	TRBV9	-	-	TGTGCCAGCAGCGCCGGGGGTGGGCCCTACAATGAGCAGTTCTTC	CASSAGGGPYNEQFF